This T cell receptor beta chain was recovered during a study of cytomegalovirus exposure and HLA in healthy donors. The length of the CDR3 is 16 residues. Germline loops: CDR1 LNHNV, CDR2 YYDKDF (reference sequence). Trimming stripped 5 bases from V and 4 bases from J, with 20 bases between. Clones were sequenced by immunoSEQ multiplex PCR, and TCRdb holds only the in-frame ones, with some missing. The data show about 330,000 clones, about nine tenths seen once. The TCR was taken from a woman aged 30 to 39 in good health and CMV-seropositive. The chain uses TRBV15 and TRBJ1-2; D may be TRBD1 (6 bases). Sequencing used PBMCs. CDR3 residues: CATSGSNPGHPYGYTF. DNA for the CDR3: TGTGCCACCAGCGGATCCAACCCGGGACACCCCTATGGCTACACCTTC.